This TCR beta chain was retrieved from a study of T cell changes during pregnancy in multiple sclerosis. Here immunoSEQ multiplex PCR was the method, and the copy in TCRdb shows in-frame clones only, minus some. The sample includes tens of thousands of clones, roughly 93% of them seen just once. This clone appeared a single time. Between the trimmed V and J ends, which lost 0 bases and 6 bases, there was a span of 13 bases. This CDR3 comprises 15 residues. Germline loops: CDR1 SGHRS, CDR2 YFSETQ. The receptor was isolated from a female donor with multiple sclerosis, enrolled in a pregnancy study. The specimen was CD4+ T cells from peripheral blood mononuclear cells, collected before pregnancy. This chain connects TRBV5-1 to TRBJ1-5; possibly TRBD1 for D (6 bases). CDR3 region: CASSLDGQGSQPQHF. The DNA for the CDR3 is TGCGCCAGCAGCTTGGATGGTCAGGGGAGTCAGCCCCAGCATTTT.